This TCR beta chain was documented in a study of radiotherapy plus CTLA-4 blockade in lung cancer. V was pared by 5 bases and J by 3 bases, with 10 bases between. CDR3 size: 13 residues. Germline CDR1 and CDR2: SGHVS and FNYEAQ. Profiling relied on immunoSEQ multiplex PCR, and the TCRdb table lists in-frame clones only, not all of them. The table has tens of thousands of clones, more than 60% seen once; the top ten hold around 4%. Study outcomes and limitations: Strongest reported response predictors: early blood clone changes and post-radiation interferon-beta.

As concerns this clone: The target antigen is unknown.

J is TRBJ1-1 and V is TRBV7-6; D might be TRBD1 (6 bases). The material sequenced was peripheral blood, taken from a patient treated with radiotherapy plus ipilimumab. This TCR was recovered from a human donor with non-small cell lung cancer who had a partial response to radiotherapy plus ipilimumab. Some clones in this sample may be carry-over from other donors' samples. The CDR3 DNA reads TGTGCCAGCAGCCGACAGGTGTACACTGAAGCTTTCTTT. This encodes CASSRQVYTEAFF.